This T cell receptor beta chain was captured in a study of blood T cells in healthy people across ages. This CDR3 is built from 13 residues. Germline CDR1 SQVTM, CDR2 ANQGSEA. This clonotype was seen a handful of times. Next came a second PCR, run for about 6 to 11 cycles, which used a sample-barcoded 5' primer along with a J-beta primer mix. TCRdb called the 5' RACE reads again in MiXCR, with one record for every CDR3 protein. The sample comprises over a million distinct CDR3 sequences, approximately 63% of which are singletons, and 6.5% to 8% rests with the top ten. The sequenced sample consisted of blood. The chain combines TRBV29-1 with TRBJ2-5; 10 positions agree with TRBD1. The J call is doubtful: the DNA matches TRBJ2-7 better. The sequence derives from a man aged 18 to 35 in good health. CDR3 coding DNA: TGCAGCCCCGAGGGGACAGGGGTTTACGAGCAGTACTTC. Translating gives CSPEGTGVYEQYF.